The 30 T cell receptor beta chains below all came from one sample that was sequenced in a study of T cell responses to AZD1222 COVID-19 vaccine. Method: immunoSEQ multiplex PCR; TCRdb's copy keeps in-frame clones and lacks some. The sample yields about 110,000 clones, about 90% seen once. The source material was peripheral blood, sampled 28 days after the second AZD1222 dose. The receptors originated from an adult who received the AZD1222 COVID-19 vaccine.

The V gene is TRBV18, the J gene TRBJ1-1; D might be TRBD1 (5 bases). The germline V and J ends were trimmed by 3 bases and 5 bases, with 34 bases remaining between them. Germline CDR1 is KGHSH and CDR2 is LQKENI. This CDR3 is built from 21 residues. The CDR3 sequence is CASSPLAVSGGVIKVGTEAFF. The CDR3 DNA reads TGTGCCAGCTCACCGCTGGCGGTGTCTGGGGGGGTAATTAAGGTTGGAACTGAAGCTTTCTTT.

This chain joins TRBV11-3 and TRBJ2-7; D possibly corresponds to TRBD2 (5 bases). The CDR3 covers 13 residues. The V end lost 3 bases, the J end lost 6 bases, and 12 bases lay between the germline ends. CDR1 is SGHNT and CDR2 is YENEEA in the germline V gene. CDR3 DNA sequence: TGTGCCAGCAGCTTTGGTCTGGCGGGCGAGCAGTACTTC. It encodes CASSFGLAGEQYF.

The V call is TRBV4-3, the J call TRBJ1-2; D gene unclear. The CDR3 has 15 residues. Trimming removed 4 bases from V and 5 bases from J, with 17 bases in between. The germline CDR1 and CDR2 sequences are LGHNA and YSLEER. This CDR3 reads CASSPEERGFYGYTF. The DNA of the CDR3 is TGCGCCAGCAGCCCCGAAGAGCGGGGATTTTATGGCTACACCTTC.

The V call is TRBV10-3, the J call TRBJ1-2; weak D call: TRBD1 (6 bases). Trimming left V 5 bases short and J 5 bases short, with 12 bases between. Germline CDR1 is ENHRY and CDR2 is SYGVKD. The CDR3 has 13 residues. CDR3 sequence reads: CAISPEGGYGYTF. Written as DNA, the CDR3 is TGTGCCATCAGTCCTGAGGGGGGGTATGGCTACACCTTC.

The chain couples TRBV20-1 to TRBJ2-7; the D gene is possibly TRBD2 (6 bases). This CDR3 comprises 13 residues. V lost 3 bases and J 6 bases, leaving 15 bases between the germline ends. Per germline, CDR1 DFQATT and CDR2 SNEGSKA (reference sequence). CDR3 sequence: CSASTFPGGEQYF. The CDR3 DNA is TGCAGTGCTAGTACTTTCCCCGGGGGCGAGCAGTACTTC.

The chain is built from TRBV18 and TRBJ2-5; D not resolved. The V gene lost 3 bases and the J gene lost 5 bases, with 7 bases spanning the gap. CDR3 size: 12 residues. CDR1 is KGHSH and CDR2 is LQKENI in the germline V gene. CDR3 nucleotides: TGTGCCAGCTCACCGGAGAGGGAGACCCAGTACTTC. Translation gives CASSPERETQYF.

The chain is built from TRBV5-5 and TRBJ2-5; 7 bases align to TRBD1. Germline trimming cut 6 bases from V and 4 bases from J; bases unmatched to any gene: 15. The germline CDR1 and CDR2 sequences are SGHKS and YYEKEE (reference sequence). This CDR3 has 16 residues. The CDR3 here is CASTASYTGAGETQYF. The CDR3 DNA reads TGTGCCAGCACAGCCTCCTATACAGGGGCGGGAGAGACCCAGTACTTC.

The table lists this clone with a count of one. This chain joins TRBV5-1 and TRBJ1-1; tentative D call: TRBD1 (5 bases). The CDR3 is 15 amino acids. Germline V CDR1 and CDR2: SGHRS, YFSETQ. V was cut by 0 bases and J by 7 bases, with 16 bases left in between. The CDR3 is CASSLVGPRQGEAFF. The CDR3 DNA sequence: TGCGCCAGCAGCTTGGTAGGCCCTCGGCAGGGTGAAGCTTTCTTT.

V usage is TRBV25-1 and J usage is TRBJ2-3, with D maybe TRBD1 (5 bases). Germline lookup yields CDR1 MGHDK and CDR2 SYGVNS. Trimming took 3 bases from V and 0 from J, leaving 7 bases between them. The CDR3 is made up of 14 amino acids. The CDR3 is CASSDRQSTDTQYF. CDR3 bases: TGTGCCAGCAGTGACCGACAGAGCACAGATACGCAGTATTTT.

CDR3 residues: CASSQDFGRGGTEAFF. In DNA form, the CDR3 reads TGCGCCAGCAGCCAAGATTTCGGCCGGGGAGGGACTGAAGCTTTCTTT. This sequence joins TRBV4-3 and TRBJ1-1, with unresolved D. This CDR3 has 16 amino acids. V lost 0 bases and J lost 5, with 16 bases in between. Germline-derived CDR1 and CDR2 are LGHNA and YSLEER.

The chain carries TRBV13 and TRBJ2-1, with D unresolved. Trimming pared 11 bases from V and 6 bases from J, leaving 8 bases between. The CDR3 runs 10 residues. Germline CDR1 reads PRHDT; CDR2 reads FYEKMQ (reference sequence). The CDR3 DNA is TGTGCCGCCTCATCCAATGAGCAGTTCTTC. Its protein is CAASSNEQFF.

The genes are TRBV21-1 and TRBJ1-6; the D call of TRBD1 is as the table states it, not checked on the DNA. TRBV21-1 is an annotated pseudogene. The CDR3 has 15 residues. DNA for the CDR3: TGTGCCAGCAGCTCAAGCCAGGGCGCCCCCGCACCCCTCCACTTT. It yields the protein CASSSSQGAPAPLHF.

CDR3 in DNA: TGCGCCAGCAGCCAAAATCCGGGACAGGGGGCGCCCGGGGCCAACGTCCTGACTTTC. Residues: CASSQNPGQGAPGANVLTF. V gene TRBV4-3 combines with J gene TRBJ2-6; 12 bases are a match to TRBD1. This CDR3 has 19 amino acids. J gave up 4 bases and V 2 bases, and 9 bases lay outside the gene matches. The V gene's germline CDR1 is LGHNA and CDR2 YSLEER.

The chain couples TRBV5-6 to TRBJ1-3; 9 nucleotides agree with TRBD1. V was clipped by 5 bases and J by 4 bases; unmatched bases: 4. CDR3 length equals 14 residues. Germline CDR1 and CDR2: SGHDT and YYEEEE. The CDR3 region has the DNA TGTGCCAGCAGTTGGACAGGGGTCGGAAACACCATATATTTT. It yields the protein CASSWTGVGNTIYF.

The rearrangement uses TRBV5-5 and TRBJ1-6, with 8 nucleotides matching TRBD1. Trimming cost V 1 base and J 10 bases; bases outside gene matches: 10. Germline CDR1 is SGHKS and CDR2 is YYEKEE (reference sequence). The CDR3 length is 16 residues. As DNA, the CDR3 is TGTGCCAGCAGCTTGCCACCGGGACAGGTCATCTCACCCCTCCACTTT. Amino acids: CASSLPPGQVISPLHF.

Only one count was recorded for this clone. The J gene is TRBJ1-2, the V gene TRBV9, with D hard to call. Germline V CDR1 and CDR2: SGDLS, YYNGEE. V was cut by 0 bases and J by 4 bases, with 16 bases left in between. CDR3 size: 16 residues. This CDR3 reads CASSVVGQDLAYGYTF. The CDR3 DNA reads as TGTGCCAGCAGCGTAGTCGGGCAGGACCTCGCCTATGGCTACACCTTC.

The CDR3 loop is CASSQEGAGELFF. In nucleotides, the CDR3 is TGTGCCAGCAGCCAAGAAGGGGCCGGGGAGCTGTTTTTT. The rearrangement uses TRBV14 and TRBJ2-2; TRBD1 might be the D (5 bases). CDR1 SGHDN and CDR2 FVKESK come from the germline V gene. The CDR3 totals 13 residues. V was shortened by 0 bases and J by 6 bases, with 5 bases between the two germline ends.

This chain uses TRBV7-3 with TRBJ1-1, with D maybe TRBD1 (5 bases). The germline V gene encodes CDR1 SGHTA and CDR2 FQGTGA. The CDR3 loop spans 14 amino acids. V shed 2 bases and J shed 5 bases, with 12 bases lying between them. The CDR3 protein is CASSLGNPGTEAFF. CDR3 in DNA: TGTGCCAGCAGCTTAGGAAATCCAGGGACTGAAGCTTTCTTT.

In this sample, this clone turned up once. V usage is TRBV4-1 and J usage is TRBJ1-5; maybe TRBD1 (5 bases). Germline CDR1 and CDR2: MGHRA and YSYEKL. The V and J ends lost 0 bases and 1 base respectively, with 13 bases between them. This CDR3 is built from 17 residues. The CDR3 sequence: CASSQDSGTMSNQPQHF. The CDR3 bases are TGCGCCAGCAGCCAAGATTCCGGGACCATGAGCAATCAGCCCCAGCATTTT.

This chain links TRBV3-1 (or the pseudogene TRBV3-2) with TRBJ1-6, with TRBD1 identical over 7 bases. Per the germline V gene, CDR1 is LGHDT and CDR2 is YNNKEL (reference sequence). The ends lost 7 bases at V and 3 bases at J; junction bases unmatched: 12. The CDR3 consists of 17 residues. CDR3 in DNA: TGTGCCAGCAACCACCGAACAGGGGTCGGCTATAATTCACCCCTCCACTTT. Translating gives CASNHRTGVGYNSPLHF.

CDR3 sequence: CASSQEGHYGYTF. DNA for the CDR3: TGCGCCAGCAGCCAAGAAGGTCACTATGGCTACACCTTC. This chain uses TRBV4-3 with TRBJ1-2; D gene uncertain. This CDR3 is 13 amino acids long. The germline V and J ends were trimmed by 0 bases and 3 bases, with 5 bases remaining between them. Germline V gene data show CDR1 as LGHNA and CDR2 as YSLEER.

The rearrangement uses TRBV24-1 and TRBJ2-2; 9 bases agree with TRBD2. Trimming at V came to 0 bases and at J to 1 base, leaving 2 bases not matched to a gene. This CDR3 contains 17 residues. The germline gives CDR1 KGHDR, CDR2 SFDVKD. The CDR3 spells CATSDLEAGGNTGELFF. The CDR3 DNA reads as TGTGCCACCAGTGATTTGGAAGCGGGGGGGAACACCGGGGAGCTGTTTTTT.

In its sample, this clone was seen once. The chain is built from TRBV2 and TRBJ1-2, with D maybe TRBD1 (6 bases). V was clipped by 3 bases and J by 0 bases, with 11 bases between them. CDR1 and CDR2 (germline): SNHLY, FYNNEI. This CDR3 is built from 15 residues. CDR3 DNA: TGTGCCAGCAGTGAGGGGGCAGGAGCTAACTATGGCTACACCTTC. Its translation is CASSEGAGANYGYTF.

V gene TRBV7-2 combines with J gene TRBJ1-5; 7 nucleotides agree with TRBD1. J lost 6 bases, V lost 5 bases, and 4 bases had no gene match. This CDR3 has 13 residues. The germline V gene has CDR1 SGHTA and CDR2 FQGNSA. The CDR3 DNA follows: TGTGCCAGCAGCACCCAGGGGGTTCAGCCCCAGCATTTT. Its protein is CASSTQGVQPQHF. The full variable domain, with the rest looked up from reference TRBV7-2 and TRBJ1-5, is GAGVSQSPSNKVTEKGKDVELRCDPISGHTALYWYRQSLGQGLEFLIYFQGNSAPDKSGLPSDRFSAERTGGSVSTLTIQRTQQEDSAVYLCASSTQGVQPQHFGDGTRLSIL.

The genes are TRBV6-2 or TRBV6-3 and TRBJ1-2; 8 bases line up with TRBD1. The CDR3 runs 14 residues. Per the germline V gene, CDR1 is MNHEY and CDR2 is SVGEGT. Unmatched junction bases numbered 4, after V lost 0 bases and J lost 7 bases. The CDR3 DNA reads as TGTGCCAGCAGTTACTCGACAGGGGCCGGTGGCTACACCTTC. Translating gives CASSYSTGAGGYTF.

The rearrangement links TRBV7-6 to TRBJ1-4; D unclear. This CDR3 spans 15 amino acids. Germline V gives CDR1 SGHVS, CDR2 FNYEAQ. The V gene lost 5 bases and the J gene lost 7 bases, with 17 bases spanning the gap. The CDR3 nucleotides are TGTGCCAGCAGCCCCACGTTGGGCGACGGTGAAAAACTGTTTTTT. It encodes CASSPTLGDGEKLFF.

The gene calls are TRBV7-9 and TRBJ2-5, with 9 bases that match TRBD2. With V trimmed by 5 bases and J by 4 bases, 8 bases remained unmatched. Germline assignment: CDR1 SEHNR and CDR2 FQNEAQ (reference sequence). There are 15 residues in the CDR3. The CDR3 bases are TGTGCCAGCAGCCCGATTGTAGCGGGGGTAGAGACCCAGTACTTC. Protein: CASSPIVAGVETQYF.

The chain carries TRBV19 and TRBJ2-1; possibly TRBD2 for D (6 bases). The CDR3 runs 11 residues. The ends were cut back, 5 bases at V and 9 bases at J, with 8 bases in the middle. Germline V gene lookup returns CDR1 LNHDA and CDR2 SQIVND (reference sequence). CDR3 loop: CASSEGGEQFF. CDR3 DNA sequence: TGTGCCAGTAGTGAGGGAGGTGAGCAGTTCTTC.

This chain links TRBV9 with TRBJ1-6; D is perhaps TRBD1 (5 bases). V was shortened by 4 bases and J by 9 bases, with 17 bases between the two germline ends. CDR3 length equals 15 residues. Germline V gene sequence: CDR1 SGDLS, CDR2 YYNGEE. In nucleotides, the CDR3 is TGTGCCAGCAGCCTCTACCGGGACGGATTTTCACCCCTCCACTTT. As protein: CASSLYRDGFSPLHF.

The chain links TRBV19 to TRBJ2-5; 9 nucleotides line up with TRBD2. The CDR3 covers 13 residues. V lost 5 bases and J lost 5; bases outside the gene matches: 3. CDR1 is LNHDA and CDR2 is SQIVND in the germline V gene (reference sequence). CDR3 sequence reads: CASSLGLAETQYF. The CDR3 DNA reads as TGTGCCAGTAGTCTAGGACTAGCGGAGACCCAGTACTTC. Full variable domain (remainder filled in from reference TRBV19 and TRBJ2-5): DGGITQSPKYLFRKEGQNVTLSCEQNLNHDAMYWYRQDPGQGLRLIYYSQIVNDFQKGDIAEGYSVSREKKESFPLTVTSAQKNPTAFYLCASSLGLAETQYFGPGTRLLVL.